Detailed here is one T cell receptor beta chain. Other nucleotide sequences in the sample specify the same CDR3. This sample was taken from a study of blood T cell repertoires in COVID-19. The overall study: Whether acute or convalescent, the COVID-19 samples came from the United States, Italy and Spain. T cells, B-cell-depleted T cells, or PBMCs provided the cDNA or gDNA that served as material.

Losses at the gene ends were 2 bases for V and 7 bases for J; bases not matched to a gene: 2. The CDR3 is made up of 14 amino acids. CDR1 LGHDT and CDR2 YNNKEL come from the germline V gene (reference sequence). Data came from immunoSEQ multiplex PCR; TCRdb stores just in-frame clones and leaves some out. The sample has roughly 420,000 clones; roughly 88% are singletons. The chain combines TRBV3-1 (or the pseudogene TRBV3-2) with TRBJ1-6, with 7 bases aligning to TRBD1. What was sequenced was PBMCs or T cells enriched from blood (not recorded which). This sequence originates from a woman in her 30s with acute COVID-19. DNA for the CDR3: TGTGCCAGCAGCCAACGACAGGGCAATTCACCCCTCCACTTT. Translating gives CASSQRQGNSPLHF.